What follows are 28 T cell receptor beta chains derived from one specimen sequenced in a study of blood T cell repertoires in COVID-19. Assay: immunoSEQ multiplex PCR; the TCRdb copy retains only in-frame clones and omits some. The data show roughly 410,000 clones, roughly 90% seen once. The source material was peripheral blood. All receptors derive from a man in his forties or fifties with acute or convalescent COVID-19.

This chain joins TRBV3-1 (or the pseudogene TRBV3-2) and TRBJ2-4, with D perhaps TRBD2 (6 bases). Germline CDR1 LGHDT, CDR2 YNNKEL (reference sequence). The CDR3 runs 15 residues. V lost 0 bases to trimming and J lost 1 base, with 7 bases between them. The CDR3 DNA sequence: TGTGCCAGCAGCCAAGATGGGGGGGCCAAAAACATTCAGTACTTC. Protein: CASSQDGGAKNIQYF.

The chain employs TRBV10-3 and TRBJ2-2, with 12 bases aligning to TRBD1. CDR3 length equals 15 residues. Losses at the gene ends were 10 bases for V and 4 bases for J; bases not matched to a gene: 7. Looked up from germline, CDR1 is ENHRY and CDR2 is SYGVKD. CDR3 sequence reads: CASSGQGAGTGELFF. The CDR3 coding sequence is TGTGCCAGCTCGGGACAGGGGGCAGGCACCGGGGAGCTGTTTTTT.

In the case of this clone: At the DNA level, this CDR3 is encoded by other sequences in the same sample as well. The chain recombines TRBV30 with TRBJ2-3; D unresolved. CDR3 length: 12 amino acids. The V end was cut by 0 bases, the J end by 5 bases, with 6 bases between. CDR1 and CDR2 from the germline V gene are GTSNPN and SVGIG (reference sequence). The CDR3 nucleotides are TGTGCCTGGAGTGTGACGGGAGATACGCAGTATTTT. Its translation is CAWSVTGDTQYF.

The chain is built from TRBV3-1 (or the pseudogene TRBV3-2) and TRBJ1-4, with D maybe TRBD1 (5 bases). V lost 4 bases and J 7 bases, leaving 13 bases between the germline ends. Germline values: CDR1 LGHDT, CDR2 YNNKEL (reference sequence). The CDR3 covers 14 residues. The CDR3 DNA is TGTGCCAGCAGCCCCCCCGCCGGGGGTGAAAAACTGTTTTTT. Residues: CASSPPAGGEKLFF.

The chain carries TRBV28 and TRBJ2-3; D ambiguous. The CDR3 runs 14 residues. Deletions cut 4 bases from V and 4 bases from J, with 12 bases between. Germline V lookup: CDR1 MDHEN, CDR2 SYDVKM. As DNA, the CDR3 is TGTGCCAGCAGTTCCAGAGGCCCCCCAGATACGCAGTATTTT. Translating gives CASSSRGPPDTQYF.

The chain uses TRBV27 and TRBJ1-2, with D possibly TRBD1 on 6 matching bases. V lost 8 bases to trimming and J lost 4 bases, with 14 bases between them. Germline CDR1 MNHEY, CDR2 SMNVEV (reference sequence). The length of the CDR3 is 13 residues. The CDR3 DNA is TGTGCCAGCTGGGACGGACAGATCTATGGCTACACCTTC. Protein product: CASWDGQIYGYTF.

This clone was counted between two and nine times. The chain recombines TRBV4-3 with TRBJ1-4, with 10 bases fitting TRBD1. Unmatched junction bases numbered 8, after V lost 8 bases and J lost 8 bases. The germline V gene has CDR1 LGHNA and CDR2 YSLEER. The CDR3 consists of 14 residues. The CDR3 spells CASGQGGAEEKLFF. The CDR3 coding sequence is TGCGCCAGCGGACAGGGGGGGGCGGAAGAAAAACTGTTTTTT.

CDR3 coding DNA: TGTGCCAGCAGTTACTTCAGATCCGATACGCAGTATTTT. It yields the protein CASSYFRSDTQYF. The rearrangement uses TRBV6-5 and TRBJ2-3; D ambiguous. CDR3 size: 13 residues. Trimming cost V 1 base and J 6 bases, with 8 bases left between them. Germline V gene sequence: CDR1 MNHEY, CDR2 SVGAGI.

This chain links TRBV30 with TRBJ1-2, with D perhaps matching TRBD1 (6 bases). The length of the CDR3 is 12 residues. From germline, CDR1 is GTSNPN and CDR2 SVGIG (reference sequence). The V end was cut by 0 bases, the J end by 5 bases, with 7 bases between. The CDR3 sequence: CAWSVGQYGYTF. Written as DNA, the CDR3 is TGTGCCTGGAGTGTAGGACAGTATGGCTACACCTTC.

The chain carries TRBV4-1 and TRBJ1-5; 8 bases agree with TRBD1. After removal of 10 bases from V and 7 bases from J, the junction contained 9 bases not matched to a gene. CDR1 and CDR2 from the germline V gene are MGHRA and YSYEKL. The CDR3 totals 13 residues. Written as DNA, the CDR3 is TGCGCCACTTCGGACAGGGTCGACCAGCCCCAGCATTTT. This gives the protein CATSDRVDQPQHF.

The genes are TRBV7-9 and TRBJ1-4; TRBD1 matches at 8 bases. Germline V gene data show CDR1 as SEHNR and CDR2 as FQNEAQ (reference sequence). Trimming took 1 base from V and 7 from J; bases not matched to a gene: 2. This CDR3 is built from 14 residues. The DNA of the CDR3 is TGTGCCAGCAGCTTAGGACAGGGGAGTGAAAAACTGTTTTTT. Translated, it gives CASSLGQGSEKLFF.

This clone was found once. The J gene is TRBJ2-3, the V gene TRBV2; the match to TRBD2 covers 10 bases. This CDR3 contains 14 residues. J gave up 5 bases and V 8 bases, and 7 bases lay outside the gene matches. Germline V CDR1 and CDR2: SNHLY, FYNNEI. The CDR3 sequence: CASRMTSGLDTQYF. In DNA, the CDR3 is TGTGCCAGCCGAATGACTAGCGGGCTAGATACGCAGTATTTT.

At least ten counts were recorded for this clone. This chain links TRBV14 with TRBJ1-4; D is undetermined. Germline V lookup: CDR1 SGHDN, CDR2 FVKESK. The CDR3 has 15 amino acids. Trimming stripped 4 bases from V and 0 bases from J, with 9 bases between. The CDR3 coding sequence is TGTGCCAGCAGCCGGATCAGGCCAACTAATGAAAAACTGTTTTTT. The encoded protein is CASSRIRPTNEKLFF.

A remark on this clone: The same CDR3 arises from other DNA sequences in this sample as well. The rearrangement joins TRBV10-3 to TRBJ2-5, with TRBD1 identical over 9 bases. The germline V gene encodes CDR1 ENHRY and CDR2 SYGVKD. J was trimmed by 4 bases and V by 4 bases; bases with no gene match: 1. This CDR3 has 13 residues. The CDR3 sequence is CAISGQGGETQYF. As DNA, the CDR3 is TGTGCCATCAGTGGACAGGGGGGAGAGACCCAGTACTTC.

CDR3 in amino acids: CASSLGQAAGTQYF. The CDR3 DNA reads as TGTGCCAGCAGCTTAGGACAGGCGGCAGGGACCCAGTACTTC. V gene TRBV7-9 combines with J gene TRBJ2-5, with D perhaps TRBD1 (6 bases). Trimming took 1 base from V and 7 from J, leaving 13 bases between them. The CDR3 has 14 residues. In germline, CDR1 is SEHNR, CDR2 FQNEAQ (reference sequence).

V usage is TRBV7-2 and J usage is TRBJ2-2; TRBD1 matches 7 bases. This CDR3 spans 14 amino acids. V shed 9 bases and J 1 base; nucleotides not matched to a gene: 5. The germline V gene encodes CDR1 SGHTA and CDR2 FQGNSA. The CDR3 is CASRGQQNTGELFF. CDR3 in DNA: TGTGCCAGTCGGGGACAGCAGAACACCGGGGAGCTGTTTTTT.

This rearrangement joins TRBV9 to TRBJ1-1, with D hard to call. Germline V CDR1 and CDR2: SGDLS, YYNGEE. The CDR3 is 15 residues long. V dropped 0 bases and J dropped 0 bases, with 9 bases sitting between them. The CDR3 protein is CASSVVPEMNTEAFF. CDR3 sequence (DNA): TGTGCCAGCAGCGTAGTACCGGAGATGAACACTGAAGCTTTCTTT.

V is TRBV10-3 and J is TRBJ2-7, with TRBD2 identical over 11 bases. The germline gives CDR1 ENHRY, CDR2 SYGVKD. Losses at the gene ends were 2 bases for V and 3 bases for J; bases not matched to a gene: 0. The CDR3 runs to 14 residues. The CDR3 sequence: CAISETSGGYEQYF. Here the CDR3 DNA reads TGTGCCATCAGTGAGACTAGCGGGGGCTACGAGCAGTACTTC.

The CDR3 loop reads CASSLGFMNTEAFF. For the CDR3, the DNA is TGTGCCAGCAGCTTAGGCTTTATGAACACTGAAGCTTTCTTT. The rearrangement uses TRBV13 and TRBJ1-1; D gene ambiguous. Germline V gene lookup returns CDR1 PRHDT and CDR2 FYEKMQ (reference sequence). The CDR3 totals 14 residues. V dropped 0 bases and J dropped 0 bases, with 5 bases sitting between them.

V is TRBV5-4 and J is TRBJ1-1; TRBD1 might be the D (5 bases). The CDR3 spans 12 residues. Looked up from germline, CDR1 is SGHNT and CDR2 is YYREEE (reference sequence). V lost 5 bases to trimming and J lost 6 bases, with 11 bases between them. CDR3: CASRGGEAEAFF. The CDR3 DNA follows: TGTGCCAGCAGGGGAGGGGAGGCTGAAGCTTTCTTT. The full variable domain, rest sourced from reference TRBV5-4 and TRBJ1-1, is ETGVTQSPTHLIKTRGQQVTLRCSSQSGHNTVSWYQQALGQGPQFIFQYYREEENGRGNFPPRFSGLQFPNYSSELNVNALELDDSALYLCASRGGEAEAFFGQGTRLTVV.

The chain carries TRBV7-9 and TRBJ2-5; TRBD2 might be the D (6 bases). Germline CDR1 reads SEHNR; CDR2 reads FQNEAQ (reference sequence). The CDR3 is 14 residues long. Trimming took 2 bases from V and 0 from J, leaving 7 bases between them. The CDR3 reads CASSLPGDQETQYF. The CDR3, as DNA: TGTGCCAGCAGCTTACCGGGGGACCAAGAGACCCAGTACTTC.

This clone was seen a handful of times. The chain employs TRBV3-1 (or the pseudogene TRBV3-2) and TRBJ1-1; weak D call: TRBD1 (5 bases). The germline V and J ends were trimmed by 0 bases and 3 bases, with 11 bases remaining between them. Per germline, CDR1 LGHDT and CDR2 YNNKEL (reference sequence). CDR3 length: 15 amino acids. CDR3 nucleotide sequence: TGTGCCAGCAGCCAAGATCCGGGGGGAGACACTGAAGCTTTCTTT. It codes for CASSQDPGGDTEAFF.

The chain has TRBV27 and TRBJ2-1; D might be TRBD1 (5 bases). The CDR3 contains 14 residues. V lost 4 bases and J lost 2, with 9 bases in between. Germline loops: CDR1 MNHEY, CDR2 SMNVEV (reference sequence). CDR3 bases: TGTGCCAGCAGTTCCAGGGTACCCTACAATGAGCAGTTCTTC. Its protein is CASSSRVPYNEQFF.

CDR3 residues: CSAENGQGGDEQFF. CDR3 DNA: TGCAGCGCCGAAAATGGACAGGGTGGAGATGAGCAGTTCTTC. The chain recombines TRBV29-1 with TRBJ2-1; the match to TRBD1 covers 8 bases. V was pared by 7 bases and J by 8 bases, with 13 bases of the junction left unmatched. The CDR3 covers 14 residues. Germline CDR1 and CDR2: SQVTM and ANQGSEA.

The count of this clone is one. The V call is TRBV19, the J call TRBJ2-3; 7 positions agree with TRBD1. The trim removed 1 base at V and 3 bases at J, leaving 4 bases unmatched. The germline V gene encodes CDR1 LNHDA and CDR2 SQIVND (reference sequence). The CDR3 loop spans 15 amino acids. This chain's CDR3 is CASSIGGRGTDTQYF. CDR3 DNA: TGTGCCAGTAGTATAGGCGGCAGGGGGACAGATACGCAGTATTTT.

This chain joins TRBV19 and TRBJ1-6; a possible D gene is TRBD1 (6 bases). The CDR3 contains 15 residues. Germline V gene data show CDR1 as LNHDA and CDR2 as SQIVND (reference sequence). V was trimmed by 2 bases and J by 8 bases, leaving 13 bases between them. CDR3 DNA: TGTGCCAGTAGTATACGGCCAGGGGAGTATTCACCCCTCCACTTT. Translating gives CASSIRPGEYSPLHF.

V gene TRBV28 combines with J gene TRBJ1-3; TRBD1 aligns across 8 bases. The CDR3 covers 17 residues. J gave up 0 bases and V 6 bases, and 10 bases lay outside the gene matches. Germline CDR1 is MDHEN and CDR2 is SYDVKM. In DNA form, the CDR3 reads TGTGCCAGCAGCCCCGGACAGGGTAAACTCTCTGGAAACACCATATATTTT. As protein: CASSPGQGKLSGNTIYF.

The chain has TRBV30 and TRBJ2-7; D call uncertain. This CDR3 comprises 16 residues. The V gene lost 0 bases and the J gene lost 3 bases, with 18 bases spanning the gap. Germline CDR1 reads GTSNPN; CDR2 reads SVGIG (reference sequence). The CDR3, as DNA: TGTGCCTGGAGTGTACGTTTGGGCAGCCTCTTCTACGAGCAGTACTTC. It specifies CAWSVRLGSLFYEQYF.